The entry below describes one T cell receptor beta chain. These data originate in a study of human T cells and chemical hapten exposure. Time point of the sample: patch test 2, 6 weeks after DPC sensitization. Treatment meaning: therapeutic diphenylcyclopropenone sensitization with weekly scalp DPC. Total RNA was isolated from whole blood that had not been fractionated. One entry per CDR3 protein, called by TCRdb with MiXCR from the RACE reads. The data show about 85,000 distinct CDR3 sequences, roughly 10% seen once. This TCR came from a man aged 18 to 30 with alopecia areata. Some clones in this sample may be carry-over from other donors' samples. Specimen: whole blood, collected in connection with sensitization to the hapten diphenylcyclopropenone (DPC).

As DNA, the CDR3 is TGTGCCAGCACCCTGAACACTGAAGCTTTCTTT. It codes for CASTLNTEAFF. V gene TRBV2 combines with J gene TRBJ1-1; D uncertain. Germline assignment: CDR1 SNHLY and CDR2 FYNNEI. Trimming shortened V by 7 bases and J by 0 bases, and 3 bases separated the two germline ends. The CDR3 consists of 11 residues.